Included here is one T cell receptor beta chain sequence, with context. The protocol was immunoSEQ multiplex PCR, while the TCRdb copy is restricted to in-frame clones and leaves out a portion. The table shows 70,000 or so clones, with about nine tenths occurring only once. Germline V CDR1 and CDR2: SGHVS, FQNEAQ. This CDR3 contains 15 residues. Trimming cost V 1 base and J 6 bases; bases outside gene matches: 5. This sample is part of a study of T cell changes during pregnancy in multiple sclerosis. The clonotype was recovered from a female donor in good health, enrolled as a control in a pregnancy study. The chain is built from TRBV7-8 and TRBJ1-4; 7 bases are shared with TRBD1. Sequences were derived from peripheral blood, sampled in the third trimester of pregnancy. Here the CDR3 reads CASSLGHRGDEKLFF. CDR3 nucleotides: TGTGCCAGCAGCTTAGGTCACAGGGGAGATGAAAAACTGTTTTTT.